These 8 T cell receptor beta chains share one sample of origin, sequenced in a study of vaccination and CD4 T cells after COVID-19. Cultured CD4+ T-cell DNA underwent Oncomine TCR Beta short-read sequencing. TCRdb used MiXCR to reprocess the PCR reads, holding one entry per CDR3 protein. The sample has around 12,000 distinct CDR3 sequences; 35% to 55% are singletons. These receptors lack a known antigen. The treatment was: approximately 11-day PBMC culture with coronavirus spike peptide pools or control peptides (ViraFEST assay). The specimen was cultured CD4+ T cells from blood. The receptors here all came from a human donor with COVID-19.

This clonotype was seen more than once but under ten times. This sequence joins TRBV5-1 and TRBJ2-3; 9 positions match TRBD1. With 4 bases clipped from V and 3 bases from J, the junction kept 3 bases outside the gene matches. This CDR3 is built from 14 residues. From germline, CDR1 is SGHRS and CDR2 YFSETQ. The CDR3 DNA follows: TGCGCCAGCAGCCCGGGACAGGGAACAGATACGCAGTATTTT. It encodes CASSPGQGTDTQYF.

The chain couples TRBV12-2 to TRBJ2-5; TRBD2, the table's D call, lacks a check against the DNA. TRBV12-2 is listed as a pseudogene. This CDR3 has 15 residues. The CDR3, as DNA: TGTGCAAGTCGCCTAGCCAGGCATATAGGGAGGACCCAGTACTTC. This encodes CASRLARHIGRTQYF.

This chain joins TRBV30 and TRBJ1-3, with D unresolved. This CDR3 comprises 15 residues. In germline, CDR1 is GTSNPN, CDR2 SVGIG (reference sequence). Trimming removed 3 bases at V and 0 bases at J, with 12 bases between. The chain's CDR3 is CAWRIRISSGNTIYF. The DNA of the CDR3 is TGTGCCTGGAGGATCCGGATCAGCTCTGGAAACACCATATATTTT.

Only a few counts were recorded for this clonotype. The J gene is TRBJ2-6, the V gene TRBV12-3 or TRBV12-4; either TRBD1 or TRBD2 may supply D (6 bases each). There are 17 residues in the CDR3. The ends were cut back, 4 bases at V and 4 bases at J, with 17 bases in the middle. The CDR3 loop reads CASSSMGGGTGANVLTF. The CDR3 DNA is TGTGCCAGCAGTTCTATGGGGGGCGGTACAGGGGCCAACGTCCTGACTTTC.

The gene calls are TRBV4-1 and TRBJ1-2; TRBD1 aligns across 10 bases. Trimming removed 5 bases from V and 5 bases from J; junction bases left unmatched: 8. CDR3 length: 15 amino acids. Germline V lookup: CDR1 MGHRA, CDR2 YSYEKL. The CDR3 spells CASSFRTGGGYGYTF. The CDR3 bases are TGCGCCAGCAGCTTCCGGACAGGGGGAGGTTATGGCTACACCTTC.

The chain is built from TRBV11-2 and TRBJ2-4; D might be TRBD1 (6 bases). V was trimmed by 2 bases and J by 1 base, leaving 12 bases between them. Germline lookup yields CDR1 SGHAT and CDR2 FQNNGV. This CDR3 has 16 residues. The CDR3 is CASSLSGTRAKNIQYF. The CDR3 DNA sequence: TGTGCCAGCAGCTTATCTGGGACACGGGCCAAAAACATTCAGTACTTC. Filled out from reference TRBV11-2 and TRBJ2-4, the complete variable domain reads EAGVAQSPRYKIIEKRQSVAFWCNPISGHATLYWYQQILGQGPKLLIQFQNNGVVDDSQLPKDRFSAERLKGVDSTLKIQPAKLEDSAVYLCASSLSGTRAKNIQYFGAGTRLSVL.

V is TRBV30 and J is TRBJ1-6; D unresolved. V lost 0 bases, J lost 0 bases, and 6 bases lay in between. The CDR3 loop spans 15 amino acids. The germline CDR1 and CDR2 sequences are GTSNPN and SVGIG (reference sequence). The DNA of the CDR3 is TGTGCCTGGAGTGTTCGCCGCTCCTATAATTCACCCCTCCACTTT. It specifies CAWSVRRSYNSPLHF.

This chain connects TRBV7-9 to TRBJ2-5; 12 nucleotides match TRBD1. This CDR3 has 15 residues. CDR1 and CDR2 from the germline V gene are SEHNR and FQNEAQ (reference sequence). With 5 bases clipped from V and 4 bases from J, the junction kept 5 bases outside the gene matches. The CDR3 reads CASSRPGQGAETQYF. The CDR3 DNA reads as TGTGCCAGCAGCAGACCGGGACAGGGGGCAGAGACCCAGTACTTC.